This T cell receptor (beta chain) emerged from a study of blood T cell repertoires in COVID-19. The CDR3 runs to 15 residues. With 0 bases clipped from V and 2 bases from J, the junction kept 2 bases outside the gene matches. Looked up from germline, CDR1 is SGDLS and CDR2 is YYNGEE. Sequenced by immunoSEQ multiplex PCR; TCRdb stores in-frame clones only, minus some. Here the sample spans approximately 150,000 clones, about 87% being singletons. This clonotype was obtained from a man in his fifties who had recovered from COVID-19. The chain has TRBV9 and TRBJ1-2; the match to TRBD1 covers 9 bases. The material sequenced was peripheral blood. CDR3 coding DNA: TGTGCCAGCAGCGTAGCCGGGACAGGGAACTATGGCTACACCTTC. Its protein product is CASSVAGTGNYGYTF.